This record covers a single T cell receptor (beta chain). The ends lost 5 bases at V and 14 bases at J; junction bases unmatched: 8. This CDR3 is built from 12 residues. Germline V lookup: CDR1 SGHTA, CDR2 FQGNSA. Cells designated naive CD8 were CD45RO-negative and were positively selected for CCR7, with terminally differentiated effector memory CD45RA+ cells excluded. This record belongs to a study of shared clonotypes between healthy human individuals. Data came from immunoSEQ multiplex PCR; TCRdb stores just in-frame clones and leaves some out. This sample has 2 million to 2.5 million clones, with approximately 94% found just once.

The TCR comes from a young man in good health. Some clones in this sample may be carry-over from other donors' samples. The chain joins TRBV7-2 to TRBJ2-1; TRBD2 matches at 8 bases. What was sequenced was naive CD8+ T cells from PBMCs. The CDR3 bases are TGTGCCAGCAGCGCTCGACTAGCGCTAAAGTTCTTC. It yields the protein CASSARLALKFF.